Shown below are 26 T cell receptor beta chains from a single sample sequenced in a study of neoadjuvant anti-PD-1 for oral cavity cancer. Repertoires were generated with immunoSEQ multiplex PCR, while TCRdb's copy carries only in-frame clones and drops some. The sample contains 12,000 to 15,000 clones, 55% to 85% of which appear only once. The sequenced sample was PBMCs, obtained before nivolumab (anti-PD-1) treatment. The source is a person between 40 and 85 years old with oral cavity squamous cell carcinoma.

J is TRBJ2-1 and V is TRBV7-9, with D possibly being TRBD1 or TRBD2 (5 bases each). This CDR3 region has 17 residues. The V gene lost 1 base and the J gene lost 5 bases, with 18 bases spanning the gap. The germline V gene has CDR1 SEHNR and CDR2 FQNEAQ (reference sequence). The CDR3 DNA reads TGTGCCAGCAGCTTAGTTGATAATAGCGTGGGGCACAATGAGCAGTTCTTC. This translates into CASSLVDNSVGHNEQFF. The full variable domain, completed using reference TRBV7-9 and TRBJ2-1, is DTGVSQNPRHKITKRGQNVTFRCDPISEHNRLYWYRQTLGQGPEFLTYFQNEAQLEKSRLLSDRFSAERPKGSFSTLEIQRTEQGDSAMYLCASSLVDNSVGHNEQFFGPGTRLTVL.

The CDR3 DNA reads TGCGCCAGCAGCTTTCTGACAGGGGTTTTCACCGGGGAGCTGTTTTTT. Translating it yields CASSFLTGVFTGELFF. The chain is built from TRBV5-1 and TRBJ2-2; the match to TRBD1 covers 8 bases. Looked up from germline, CDR1 is SGHRS and CDR2 is YFSETQ. The V gene end was trimmed by 2 bases and the J gene end by 4 bases; junction bases not matched to a gene: 7. The CDR3 spans 16 residues.

V gene TRBV5-1 combines with J gene TRBJ2-7; no clear D. The V end was cut by 0 bases, the J end by 3 bases, with 7 bases between. The germline CDR1 and CDR2 sequences are SGHRS and YFSETQ. The length of the CDR3 is 13 residues. As DNA, the CDR3 is TGCGCCAGCAGCTTGGAGGTCCACTACGAGCAGTACTTC. Amino acids: CASSLEVHYEQYF.

The chain joins TRBV10-3 to TRBJ1-2; the match to TRBD1 covers 7 bases. The germline V gene encodes CDR1 ENHRY and CDR2 SYGVKD. After removal of 6 bases from V and 6 bases from J, the junction contained 16 bases not matched to a gene. The CDR3 has 16 amino acids. In DNA form, the CDR3 reads TGTGCCATCAGCTTCCTACCGGGACAGAGGGTCCATGGCTACACCTTC. It is translated as CAISFLPGQRVHGYTF.

The chain has TRBV6-6 and TRBJ1-2; 7 nucleotides match TRBD1. Trimming removed 3 bases from V and 6 bases from J; junction bases left unmatched: 1. The CDR3 is 12 amino acids. The germline gives CDR1 MNHNY, CDR2 SVGAGI (reference sequence). The DNA of the CDR3 is TGTGCCAGCAGTTATACAGGGGATGGCTACACCTTC. Translation: CASSYTGDGYTF.

The CDR3: CASKPGQGYSGELFF. CDR3 nucleotide sequence: TGTGCCAGTAAACCGGGACAGGGTTATTCCGGGGAGCTGTTTTTT. This sequence joins TRBV2 and TRBJ2-2, with TRBD1 matching over 9 bases. Germline V CDR1 and CDR2: SNHLY, FYNNEI. The length of the CDR3 is 15 residues. Trimming took 9 bases from V and 6 from J; bases not matched to a gene: 11. Full variable domain (rest looked up from reference TRBV2 and TRBJ2-2): EPEVTQTPSHQVTQMGQEVILRCVPISNHLYFYWYRQILGQKVEFLVSFYNNEISEKSEIFDDQFSVERPDGSNFTLKIRSTKLEDSAMYFCASKPGQGYSGELFFGEGSRLTVL.

This clone came up once. This chain joins TRBV5-1 and TRBJ2-1, with TRBD2 matching 10 bases. V was clipped by 0 bases and J by 6 bases; unmatched bases: 3. The CDR3 consists of 15 residues. In germline, CDR1 is SGHRS, CDR2 YFSETQ. This chain's CDR3 is CASSLVSGGGNEQFF. The CDR3 coding sequence is TGCGCCAGCAGCTTGGTGAGCGGGGGGGGCAATGAGCAGTTCTTC.

V gene TRBV7-2 combines with J gene TRBJ2-7, with TRBD1 matching 9 bases. This CDR3 has 15 residues. V lost 6 bases and J lost 3; bases outside the gene matches: 9. CDR1 and CDR2 from the germline V gene are SGHTA and FQGNSA. This CDR3 is CASRQTGGSGYEQYF. Here the CDR3 DNA reads TGTGCCAGCAGACAAACAGGGGGCAGTGGCTACGAGCAGTACTTC.

The chain combines TRBV6-1 with TRBJ2-7; D unclear. Trimming cost V 1 base and J 3 bases, with 7 bases left between them. CDR1 is MNHNS and CDR2 is SASEGT in the germline V gene. This CDR3 is built from 13 residues. Here the CDR3 reads CASSEVNNYEQYF. The CDR3, as DNA: TGTGCCAGCAGTGAAGTCAACAACTACGAGCAGTACTTC.

The V and J genes are TRBV30 and TRBJ1-5, with no clear D. V was clipped by 5 bases and J by 6 bases, with 17 bases between them. Germline CDR1 and CDR2: GTSNPN and SVGIG (reference sequence). The length of the CDR3 is 14 residues. CDR3 sequence: CAWAGLREGQPQHF. In DNA, the CDR3 is TGTGCCTGGGCGGGCCTAAGAGAAGGTCAGCCCCAGCATTTT.

The chain uses TRBV19 and TRBJ1-1, with a tentative D call TRBD1 (6 bases). Germline V gene data show CDR1 as LNHDA and CDR2 as SQIVND (reference sequence). V shed 7 bases and J shed 4 bases, with 13 bases lying between them. This CDR3 contains 13 residues. CDR3 sequence (DNA): TGTGCCAGTACAGGGAGGGGGGGCACTGAAGCTTTCTTT. It specifies CASTGRGGTEAFF.

V is TRBV30 and J is TRBJ2-2, with D maybe TRBD1 (6 bases). The V and J ends lost 1 base and 3 bases respectively, with 9 bases between them. Germline loops: CDR1 GTSNPN, CDR2 SVGIG (reference sequence). The CDR3 has 14 amino acids. CDR3 in amino acids: CAWSGQVYTGELFF. The CDR3 bases are TGTGCCTGGAGTGGACAGGTGTACACCGGGGAGCTGTTTTTT.

This clone was counted between two and nine times. The V call is TRBV2, the J call TRBJ1-1; D unresolved. Germline V CDR1 and CDR2: SNHLY, FYNNEI. The ends were cut back, 1 base at V and 2 bases at J, with 11 bases in the middle. The CDR3 contains 15 residues. The CDR3 DNA reads TGTGCCAGCAGTGAAGAGTATGTCAGAAACACTGAAGCTTTCTTT. Translated, it gives CASSEEYVRNTEAFF.

This clone was picked up a small number of times. The rearrangement joins TRBV19 to TRBJ2-2; 7 bases match TRBD1. CDR1 and CDR2 from the germline V gene are LNHDA and SQIVND (reference sequence). The length of the CDR3 is 13 residues. With V trimmed by 9 bases and J by 0 bases, 1 base remained unmatched. CDR3 in amino acids: CASGQANTGELFF. DNA of the CDR3: TGTGCCAGCGGACAGGCGAACACCGGGGAGCTGTTTTTT.

This clone is a singleton in its sample. The rearrangement uses TRBV5-1 and TRBJ2-7; D might be TRBD1 or TRBD2, each matching 5 bases. CDR1 and CDR2 from the germline V gene are SGHRS and YFSETQ. The V end was cut by 0 bases, the J end by 1 base, with 11 bases between. The CDR3 contains 15 residues. CDR3 protein: CASSLDGGPSYEQYF. The DNA for the CDR3 is TGCGCCAGCAGCTTGGATGGGGGTCCTTCCTACGAGCAGTACTTC.

A remark on this clone: At one end, the junction sequence differs from germline, possibly due to a read error. The V and J genes are TRBV7-7 and TRBJ2-1, with 8 bases identical to TRBD2. CDR3 length equals 15 residues. Germline V CDR1 and CDR2: SSHAT, FNYEAQ (reference sequence). The chain's CDR3 is CASSAYGRGVGEQFF. CDR3 DNA: TGTGCTAGCAGCGCCTATGGGCGGGGGGTCGGTGAGCAGTTCTTC.

V and J are TRBV7-9 and TRBJ1-1; D perhaps matches TRBD1 (5 bases). The CDR3 extends over 13 amino acids. Trimming stripped 5 bases from V and 1 base from J, with 8 bases between. Germline lookup yields CDR1 SEHNR and CDR2 FQNEAQ (reference sequence). The CDR3 region has the DNA TGTGCCAGCAGCCCTCAGGGGAACACTGAAGCTTTCTTT. It yields the protein CASSPQGNTEAFF. Complete variable domain (other parts from reference TRBV7-9 and TRBJ1-1): DTGVSQNPRHKITKRGQNVTFRCDPISEHNRLYWYRQTLGQGPEFLTYFQNEAQLEKSRLLSDRFSAERPKGSFSTLEIQRTEQGDSAMYLCASSPQGNTEAFFGQGTRLTVV.

V gene TRBV11-2 combines with J gene TRBJ1-1; no definite D call. V was trimmed by 3 bases and J by 3 bases, leaving 5 bases between them. CDR1 is SGHAT, CDR2 FQNNGV, per germline. This CDR3 comprises 12 residues. CDR3 loop: CASSFADTEAFF. The DNA for the CDR3 is TGTGCCAGCAGCTTCGCCGACACTGAAGCTTTCTTT.

This chain joins TRBV25-1 and TRBJ2-1; 8 bases are shared with TRBD2. Trimming removed 5 bases from V and 4 bases from J; junction bases left unmatched: 4. CDR3 length: 14 residues. CDR1 is MGHDK and CDR2 is SYGVNS in the germline V gene. CDR3 sequence: CASSSGRAYNEQFF. The CDR3 bases are TGTGCCAGCAGTAGCGGGAGAGCGTACAATGAGCAGTTCTTC.

This chain links TRBV6-5 with TRBJ2-2; 9 bases match TRBD2. V shed 9 bases and J 4 bases; nucleotides not matched to a gene: 6. In germline, CDR1 is MNHEY, CDR2 SVGAGI. This CDR3 has 14 amino acids. The CDR3 DNA sequence: TGTGCCAGTGCTAGACTAGCGGTCACCGGGGAGCTGTTTTTT. It translates to CASARLAVTGELFF.

The chain recombines TRBV28 with TRBJ2-1; unclear D gene. The length of the CDR3 is 11 residues. Trimming pared 10 bases from V and 8 bases from J, leaving 12 bases between. The germline V gene encodes CDR1 MDHEN and CDR2 SYDVKM. CDR3 amino acids: CATLLWDEQFF. In nucleotides, the CDR3 is TGTGCCACCCTACTTTGGGATGAGCAGTTCTTC.

J is TRBJ1-3 and V is TRBV6-6; D might be TRBD1 (6 bases). The V gene lost 3 bases and the J gene lost 4 bases, with 16 bases spanning the gap. Germline CDR1 and CDR2: MNHNY and SVGAGI (reference sequence). This CDR3 comprises 16 residues. CDR3 sequence: CASSYTAGGSGNTIYF. The DNA for the CDR3 is TGTGCCAGCAGTTATACTGCGGGGGGCTCCGGAAACACCATATATTTT.

This chain uses TRBV19 with TRBJ2-3; D uncertain. This CDR3 comprises 13 residues. Trimming removed 6 bases from V and 3 bases from J, with 10 bases in between. Germline CDR1 is LNHDA and CDR2 is SQIVND (reference sequence). The CDR3 bases are TGTGCCAGTAGCGCGTTTCTGACAGATACGCAGTATTTT. Translation gives CASSAFLTDTQYF.

The V gene is TRBV7-9, the J gene TRBJ1-5; D is unresolved. Trimming cost V 4 bases and J 5 bases, with 6 bases left between them. CDR3 size: 12 residues. Germline V CDR1 and CDR2: SEHNR, FQNEAQ (reference sequence). The CDR3 DNA reads as TGTGCCAGCAGCTCACCGGATCAGCCCCAGCATTTT. Translation: CASSSPDQPQHF.

This clone showed up just a few times. This chain uses TRBV27 with TRBJ1-2, with no clear D. The CDR3 has 14 amino acids. The V and J ends lost 4 bases and 4 bases respectively, with 13 bases between them. Germline V gives CDR1 MNHEY, CDR2 SMNVEV (reference sequence). CDR3 in DNA: TGTGCCAGCAGTTACACCCAGGTTGGCTATGGCTACACCTTC. As protein: CASSYTQVGYGYTF.

This chain connects TRBV9 to TRBJ2-1; D remains unclear. Germline CDR1 is SGDLS and CDR2 is YYNGEE. V shed 0 bases and J shed 0 bases, with 7 bases lying between them. The CDR3 spans 15 residues. DNA of the CDR3: TGTGCCAGCAGCGTAGCCCCGCGCTCCTACAATGAGCAGTTCTTC. This translates into CASSVAPRSYNEQFF.